This TCR beta chain was documented in a study of PD-L1 blockade in urothelial cancer. On the study more broadly: At 3 weeks (second dose) and 6 weeks after starting treatment, blood was analyzed. T cells numbered a median of approximately 130,000 in the blood samples.

Synthetic spike-ins, TCR analog templates, were added into each PCR. Assay used: immunoSEQ multiplex PCR; TCRdb lists only in-frame clones, some missing. In the table there are roughly 76,000 clones, 91% of which are singletons. Time point reported: peripheral blood 6 weeks after treatment start. V lost 7 bases to trimming and J lost 2 bases; unmatched junction nucleotides: 8. In germline, CDR1 is MNHEY, CDR2 SMNVEV (reference sequence). The CDR3 has 15 residues. The sequence was collected from a woman older than 75 with urothelial cancer. This specimen was PBMCs, taken around atezolizumab (anti-PD-L1) treatment. This chain links TRBV27 with TRBJ2-1; the match to TRBD1 covers 7 bases. The CDR3 protein is CASTQGTGTYNEQFF. DNA of the CDR3: TGTGCCAGCACACAGGGGACGGGGACCTACAATGAGCAGTTCTTC.